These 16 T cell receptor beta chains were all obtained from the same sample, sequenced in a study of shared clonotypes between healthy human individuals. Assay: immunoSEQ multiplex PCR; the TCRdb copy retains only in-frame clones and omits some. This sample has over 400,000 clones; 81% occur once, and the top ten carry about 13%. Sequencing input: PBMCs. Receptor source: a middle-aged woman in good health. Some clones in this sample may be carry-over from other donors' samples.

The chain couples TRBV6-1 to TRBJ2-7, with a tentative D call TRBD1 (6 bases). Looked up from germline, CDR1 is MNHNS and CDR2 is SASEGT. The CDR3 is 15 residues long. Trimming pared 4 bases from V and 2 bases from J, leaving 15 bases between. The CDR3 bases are TGTGCCAGCAGTGCACCAGGGGTTTCGACCTACGAGCAGTACTTC. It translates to CASSAPGVSTYEQYF.

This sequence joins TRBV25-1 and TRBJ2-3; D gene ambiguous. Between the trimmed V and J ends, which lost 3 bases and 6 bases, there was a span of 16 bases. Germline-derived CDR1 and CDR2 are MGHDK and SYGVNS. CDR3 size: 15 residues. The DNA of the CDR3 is TGTGCCAGCAGTGATCCCAGAGCCTTGGGCGATACGCAGTATTTT. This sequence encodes CASSDPRALGDTQYF.

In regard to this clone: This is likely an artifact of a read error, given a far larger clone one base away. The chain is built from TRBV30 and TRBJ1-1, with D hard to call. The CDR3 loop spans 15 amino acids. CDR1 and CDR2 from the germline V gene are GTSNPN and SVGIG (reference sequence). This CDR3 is CAWSVIGRQNTGAFF. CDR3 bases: TGTGCCTGGAGTGTAATAGGACGGCAGAACACTGGAGCTTTCTTT.

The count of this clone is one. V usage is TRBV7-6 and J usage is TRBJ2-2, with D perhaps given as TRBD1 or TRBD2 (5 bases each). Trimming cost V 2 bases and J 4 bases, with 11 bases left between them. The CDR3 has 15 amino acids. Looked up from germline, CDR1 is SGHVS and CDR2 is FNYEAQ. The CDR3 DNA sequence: TGTGCCAGCAGCTTATTCCCTGGGGGCACCGGGGAGCTGTTTTTT. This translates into CASSLFPGGTGELFF.

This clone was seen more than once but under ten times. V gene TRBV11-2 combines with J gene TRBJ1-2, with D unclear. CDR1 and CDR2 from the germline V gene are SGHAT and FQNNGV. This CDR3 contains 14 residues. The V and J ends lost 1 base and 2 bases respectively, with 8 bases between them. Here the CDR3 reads CASSLVNSNYGYTF. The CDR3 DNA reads TGTGCCAGCAGCTTAGTGAACTCCAACTATGGCTACACCTTC.

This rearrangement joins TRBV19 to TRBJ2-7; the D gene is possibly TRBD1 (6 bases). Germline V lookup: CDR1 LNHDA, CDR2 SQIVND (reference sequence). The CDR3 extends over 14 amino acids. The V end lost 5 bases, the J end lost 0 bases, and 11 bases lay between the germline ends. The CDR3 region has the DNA TGTGCCAGTAGTCAGGGGCGGAACTCCTACGAGCAGTACTTC. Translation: CASSQGRNSYEQYF.

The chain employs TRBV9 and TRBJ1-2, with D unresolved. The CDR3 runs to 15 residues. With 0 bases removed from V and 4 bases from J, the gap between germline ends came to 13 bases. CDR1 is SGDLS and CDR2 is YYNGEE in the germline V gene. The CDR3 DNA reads TGTGCCAGCAGCGTAGTTGGCAGCCAGTCCTATGGCTACACCTTC. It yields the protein CASSVVGSQSYGYTF.

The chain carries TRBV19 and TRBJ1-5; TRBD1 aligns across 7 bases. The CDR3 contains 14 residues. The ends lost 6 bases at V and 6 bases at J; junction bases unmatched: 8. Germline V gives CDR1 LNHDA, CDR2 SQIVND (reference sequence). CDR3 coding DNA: TGTGCCAGTAGGTACAGGGGTGGCGGTCAGCCCCAGCATTTT. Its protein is CASRYRGGGQPQHF.

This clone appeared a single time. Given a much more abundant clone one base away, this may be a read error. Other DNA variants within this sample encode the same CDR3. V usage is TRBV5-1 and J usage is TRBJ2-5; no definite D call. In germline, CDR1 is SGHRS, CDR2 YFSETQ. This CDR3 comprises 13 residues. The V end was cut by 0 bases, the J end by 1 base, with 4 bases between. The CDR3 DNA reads TGCGCCAGCAGCTTGGGGCCCCAAGAGACCCAGTACTTC. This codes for CASSLGPQETQYF. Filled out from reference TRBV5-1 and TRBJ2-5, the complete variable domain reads KAGVTQTPRYLIKTRGQQVTLSCSPISGHRSVSWYQQTPGQGLQFLFEYFSETQRNKGNFPGRFSGRQFSNSRSEMNVSTLELGDSALYLCASSLGPQETQYFGPGTRLLVL.

The CDR3 DNA follows: TGTGCCAGCAGTGAGGGTCTAGGGCCTAACTATGGCTACACCTTC. It yields the protein CASSEGLGPNYGYTF. The chain has TRBV2 and TRBJ1-2; D unclear. V lost 3 bases and J 0 bases, leaving 11 bases between the germline ends. This CDR3 contains 15 residues. Looked up from germline, CDR1 is SNHLY and CDR2 is FYNNEI. The complete variable domain, with remaining parts taken from reference TRBV2 and TRBJ1-2, reads EPEVTQTPSHQVTQMGQEVILRCVPISNHLYFYWYRQILGQKVEFLVSFYNNEISEKSEIFDDQFSVERPDGSNFTLKIRSTKLEDSAMYFCASSEGLGPNYGYTFGSGTRLTVV.

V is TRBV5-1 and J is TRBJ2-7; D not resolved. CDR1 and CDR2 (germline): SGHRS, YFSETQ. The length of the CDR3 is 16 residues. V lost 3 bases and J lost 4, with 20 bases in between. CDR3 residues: CASSSIKQPTLYEQYF. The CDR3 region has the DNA TGCGCCAGCAGCTCTATAAAACAGCCGACCTTATACGAGCAGTACTTC.

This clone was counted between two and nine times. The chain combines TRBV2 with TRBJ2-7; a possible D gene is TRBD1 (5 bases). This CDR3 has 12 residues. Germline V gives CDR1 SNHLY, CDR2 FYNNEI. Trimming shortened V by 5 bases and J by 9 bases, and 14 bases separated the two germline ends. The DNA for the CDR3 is TGTGCCAGCAGTCCACTCACTACAGGGCAGTACTTC. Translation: CASSPLTTGQYF. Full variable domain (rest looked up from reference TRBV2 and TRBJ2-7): EPEVTQTPSHQVTQMGQEVILRCVPISNHLYFYWYRQILGQKVEFLVSFYNNEISEKSEIFDDQFSVERPDGSNFTLKIRSTKLEDSAMYFCASSPLTTGQYFGPGTRLTVT.

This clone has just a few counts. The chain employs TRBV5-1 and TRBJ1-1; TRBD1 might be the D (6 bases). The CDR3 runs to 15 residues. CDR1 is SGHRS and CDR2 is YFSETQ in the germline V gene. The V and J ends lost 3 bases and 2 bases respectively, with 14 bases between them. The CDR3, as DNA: TGCGCCAGCAGCTACCGAGGGGACATCAACACTGAAGCTTTCTTT. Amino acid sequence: CASSYRGDINTEAFF.

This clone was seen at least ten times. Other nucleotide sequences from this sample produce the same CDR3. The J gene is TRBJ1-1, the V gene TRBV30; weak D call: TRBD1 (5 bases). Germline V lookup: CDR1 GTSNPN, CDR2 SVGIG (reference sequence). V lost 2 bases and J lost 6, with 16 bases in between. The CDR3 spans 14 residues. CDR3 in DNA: TGTGCCTGGAGTCCCATAAGGGGCACAGCTGAAGCTTTCTTT. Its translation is CAWSPIRGTAEAFF.

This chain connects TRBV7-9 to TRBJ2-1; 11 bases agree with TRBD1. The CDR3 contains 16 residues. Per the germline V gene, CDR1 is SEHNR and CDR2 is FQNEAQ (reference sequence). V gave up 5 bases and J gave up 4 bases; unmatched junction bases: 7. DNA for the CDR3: TGTGCCAGCAGCGTTGCCGGGACAGGGGGTTACAATGAGCAGTTCTTC. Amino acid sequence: CASSVAGTGGYNEQFF.

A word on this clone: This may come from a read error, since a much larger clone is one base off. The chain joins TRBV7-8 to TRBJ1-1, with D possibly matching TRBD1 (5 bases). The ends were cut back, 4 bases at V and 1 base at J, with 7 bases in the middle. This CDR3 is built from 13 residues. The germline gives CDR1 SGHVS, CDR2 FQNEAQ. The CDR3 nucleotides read TGTGCCAGCAGCTGGGGACCGAACACTGAAGCTTTCTTT. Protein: CASSWGPNTEAFF.